This is a list of T cell receptor beta chains from one sample in a study of T cell repertoires in cytomegalovirus infection. Their cognate antigens are unknown. TCRdb itself ran the reads through MiXCR, one entry per CDR3 protein. Of 600,000 to 700,000 distinct CDR3 sequences detected, around 31% appear once; the ten largest clones hold roughly 18%. The input for sequencing was cultured PBMCs, taken from culture after CMV antigen stimulation. The receptors derive from a human donor in good health (CMV status not recorded). Some clones in this sample may be carry-over from other donors' samples. Both conserved end residues are part of each CDR3. A D gene is named only where the DNA matches it firmly. Only part of the rows carry a size: once, few, many, or a class if the clone is expanded.

d_gene,j_gene,abundance,v_gene,CDR3nt,CDR3aa
.,TRBJ2-2,.,TRBV4-2,TGTGCCAGCAGCCAAGATGAGGGGTCTAAGGCCGGGGAGCTGTTTTTT,CASSQDEGSKAGELFF
TRBD2,TRBJ2-7,.,TRBV19,TGTGCCAGTAGTATTAAGCGGGGACTAGCGGGAGTCGAGCAGTACTTC,CASSIKRGLAGVEQYF
.,TRBJ2-3,few,TRBV4-1,TGCGCCAGCAGCCAAGGGGGAAATCGGCTTGAGAGAGATACGCAGTATTTT,CASSQGGNRLERDTQYF
TRBD1,TRBJ1-3,few,TRBV7-8,TGTGCCAGCAGGCAAACAGGGGTGGCTGGAAACACCATATATTTT,CASRQTGVAGNTIYF
.,TRBJ2-3,many,TRBV10-1,TGCGCCAGCAGTGCCTTGTCTGACACAGATACGCAGTATTTT,CASSALSDTDTQYF
TRBD1,TRBJ1-4,few,TRBV7-2,TGTGCCAGCAGCCTCCGGGACAGGGAGGGAAAACTGTTTTTT,CASSLRDREGKLFF
.,TRBJ2-7,.,TRBV6-6,TGTGCCAGCAGGACGCGTGCAGGCTCGGCAATCTACGAGCAGTACTTC,CASRTRAGSAIYEQYF
.,TRBJ2-3,.,TRBV2,TGTGCCAGCAGGGACAGAGGACAGGGCCCGGGGGGTACGCAGTATTTT,CASRDRGQGPGGTQYF
TRBD2,TRBJ2-7,few,TRBV12-3/TRBV12-4,TGTGCCAGCAGTACCGCCGGCGGGAGCTCCTACGAGCAGTACTTC,CASSTAGGSSYEQYF
.,TRBJ1-1,.,TRBV20-1,TGCAGTGCTAGAAGGAGCGGGGGAAACACTGAAGCTTTCTTT,CSARRSGGNTEAFF
.,TRBJ2-5,.,TRBV2,TGTGCCAGCAGTGTAGTCGTGGAGACCCAGTACTTC,CASSVVVETQYF
.,TRBJ2-3,few,TRBV12-3/TRBV12-4,TGTGCCAGCGGGGCCCCAGAGAGAGATACGCAGTATTTT,CASGAPERDTQYF
.,TRBJ2-7,.,TRBV12-3/TRBV12-4,TGTGCCAGCAGTTTTTGGAACAGGGCCCCCTACGAGCAGTACTTC,CASSFWNRAPYEQYF
TRBD2,TRBJ2-5,.,TRBV7-8,TGTGCCAGCAGCCCCCGCCGAACTAGCGGGGCCGCACGAGAGACCCAGTACTTC,CASSPRRTSGAARETQYF
.,TRBJ2-7,.,TRBV5-4,TGTGCCAGCAGCTTGGAGGCACGTGGGGATGAGCAGTACTTC,CASSLEARGDEQYF
TRBD2,TRBJ2-3,.,TRBV15,TGTGCCACCAGCAGAGATCGAGCGGGAGGAGGAGATACGCAGTATTTT,CATSRDRAGGGDTQYF
.,TRBJ1-2,many,TRBV7-6,TGTGCCAGCAGCTTAAGTCACGGCTATGGCTACACCTTC,CASSLSHGYGYTF
TRBD2,TRBJ2-3,.,TRBV12-3/TRBV12-4,TGTGCCAGCAGTTTAAATCTAGCGGGAACCTCATACACAGATACGCAGTATTTT,CASSLNLAGTSYTDTQYF
TRBD2,TRBJ2-3,.,TRBV7-2,TGTGCCAGCAGCCGGGGACTAGCGGGAGCTCGCGGCACAGATACGCAGTATTTT,CASSRGLAGARGTDTQYF
TRBD2,TRBJ2-1,.,TRBV7-2,TGTGCCAGCAGCCAGACTAGCGGGAGGAGGAATGAGCAGTTCTTC,CASSQTSGRRNEQFF
TRBD2,TRBJ2-1,few,TRBV7-9,TGTGCCAGCAGCTCCACCGGGACTAGCGGGAATGAGCAGTTCTTC,CASSSTGTSGNEQFF
.,TRBJ2-7,few,TRBV29-1,TGCAGCGTTGTTATAAGTAGGTACTTACCCTACGAGCAGTACTTC,CSVVISRYLPYEQYF
.,TRBJ2-5,.,TRBV6-1,TGTGCCAGCAGCCAGACAGTCCAGGGGTCAGAGACCCAGTACTTC,CASSQTVQGSETQYF
.,TRBJ2-1,few,TRBV7-9,TGTGCCAGCAGCTTGGGGCAGTTTATTGGTGAGCAGTTCTTC,CASSLGQFIGEQFF
.,TRBJ2-3,once,TRBV7-9,TGTGCCAGCAGCATAGGGACCACAGGGCTCAGTGATACGAAGTATTTT,CASSIGTTGLSDTKYF
.,TRBJ1-2,many,TRBV7-2,TGTGCCAGCAGCTTCGTTGCGTCTTCGGGAGGGCATGGCTACACCTTC,CASSFVASSGGHGYTF
.,TRBJ2-3,few,TRBV11-2,TGTGCCAGCAGCTTGGGCGTCGGGAATACGCAGTATTTT,CASSLGVGNTQYF
.,TRBJ1-3,few,TRBV7-9,TGTGCCAGCAGCTTATTCCCCCTCCAACAAAAAGGAAACACCATATATTTT,CASSLFPLQQKGNTIYF
TRBD1,TRBJ1-2,.,TRBV6-1,TGTGCCAGCAGTTACTCAGGGACAGGGGGAGGCTACACCTTC,CASSYSGTGGGYTF
.,TRBJ2-7,.,TRBV7-6,TGTGCCAGCAGCTTACAGGGGTCCGAGCAGTACTTC,CASSLQGSEQYF
.,TRBJ2-2,once,TRBV11-3,TGTGCCAGCAGCTTAGGTGTGTGGGGGCCACCAGTGACGGAGGAGCTGTTTTTT,CASSLGVWGPPVTEELFF
.,TRBJ2-1,once,TRBV20-1,TGCAGTGCTAGATCCGGGGTCAACTACAATGAGCAGTTCTTC,CSARSGVNYNEQFF
.,TRBJ1-2,many,TRBV7-2,TGTGCCAGCAGCTTAGCGATCCGAGACTATGGCTACACCTTC,CASSLAIRDYGYTF
.,TRBJ1-2,few,TRBV7-9,TGTGCCAGCAGCCCGAACCCGGGGAGGGACTATGGCTACACCTTC,CASSPNPGRDYGYTF
TRBD2,TRBJ2-7,few,TRBV6-1,TGTGCCAGCAGTACCGGGACTAGCGGGGGTAGCTCCTACGAGCAGTACTTC,CASSTGTSGGSSYEQYF